The source of this T cell receptor beta chain is a study of T cells in Graves' hyperthyroidism and ophthalmopathy. The overall study: Initial diagnosis, before any treatment, was when peripheral blood was collected.

Overall study findings and caveats: Blood also contained most expanded thyroid clonotypes above 0.001.

This clonotype was seen a few times. Its antigen remains unknown. The CDR3 runs to 15 residues. Germline CDR1 is SGHTA and CDR2 is FQGTGA. Unmatched junction bases numbered 6, after V lost 6 bases and J lost 0 bases. RNA transcripts were the template for amplifying TCR beta CDR3 regions. TCR CDR3 regions were first amplified by RT-PCR with HTBI primers. TCRdb analysed the multiplex PCR reads with MiXCR anew, one entry per CDR3 protein. The sample includes 340,000 or so distinct CDR3 sequences, 15% to 20% of them seen just once. Isolation of PBMCs was performed on 8.5 to 10 ml fresh peripheral blood. The source is a woman aged 50 to 60 with Graves' hyperthyroidism. What was sequenced was blood. This sequence joins TRBV7-3 and TRBJ2-7; TRBD2 matches 9 bases. The CDR3 spells CASSRFSGSSYEQYF. DNA for the CDR3: TGTGCCAGCAGTCGATTTAGCGGGAGCTCCTACGAGCAGTACTTC.